There are a few counts of the clone carrying this TCR beta chain. This sample is drawn from a study of blood T cell repertoires in COVID-19. About the study: The study drew acute and convalescent COVID-19 samples from the United States, Italy and Spain.

The CDR3 is 13 residues long. Trimming stripped 5 bases from V and 6 bases from J, with 14 bases between. The germline CDR1 and CDR2 sequences are LGHDT and YNNKEL (reference sequence). Participants had their cohort set by participant-reported clinical history. What the recovered Cohort 3 donors had was two negative PCRs, clearance, or symptom resolution. In the study's own analysis: How many nucleated cells were present was estimated from reference gene primer amplification. Repertoires were generated with immunoSEQ multiplex PCR, while TCRdb's copy carries only in-frame clones and drops some. D and trimming come from the DNA, and the V and J calls and clone size come from that table. The sample consists of some 170,000 clones, approximately 85% of them appearing once.

The sequencing sample was made of PBMCs or T cells enriched from blood (not recorded which). This sequence originates from a man between 40 and 49 years old who had recovered from COVID-19. The chain has TRBV3-1 (or the pseudogene TRBV3-2) and TRBJ2-7; possibly TRBD1 for D (6 bases). The CDR3 here is CASSSLLGGEQYF. The DNA of the CDR3 is TGTGCCAGCAGCTCTTTGTTAGGGGGCGAGCAGTACTTC.